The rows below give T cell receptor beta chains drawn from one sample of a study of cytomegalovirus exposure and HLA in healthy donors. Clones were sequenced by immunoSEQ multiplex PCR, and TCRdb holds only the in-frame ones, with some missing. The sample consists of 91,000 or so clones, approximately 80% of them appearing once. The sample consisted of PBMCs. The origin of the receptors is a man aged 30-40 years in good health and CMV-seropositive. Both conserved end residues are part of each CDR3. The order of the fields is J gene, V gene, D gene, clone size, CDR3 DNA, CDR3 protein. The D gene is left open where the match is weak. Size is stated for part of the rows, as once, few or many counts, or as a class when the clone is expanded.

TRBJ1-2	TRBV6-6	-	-	TGTGCCAGCAGTTATTCTAGGTATGGCTACACCTTC	CASSYSRYGYTF
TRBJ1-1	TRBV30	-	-	TGTGCCTGGAGTGTATTCGTGAGCACTGAAGCTTTCTTT	CAWSVFVSTEAFF
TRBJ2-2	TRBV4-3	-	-	TGCGCCAGCAGCCCCCGAACCCGACAGGAAGAGGACGGGGAGCTGTTTTTT	CASSPRTRQEEDGELFF
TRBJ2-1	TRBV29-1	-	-	TGCAGCGCTGGGGGGGGCGCGGGAGAGGAGCAGTTCTTC	CSAGGGAGEEQFF
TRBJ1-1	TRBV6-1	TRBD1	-	TGTGCCAGCAGGATGACAGGGGGCACTGAAGCTTTCTTT	CASRMTGGTEAFF
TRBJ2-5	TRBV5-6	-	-	TGTGCCAGCAGCTTGGCCTCGACAGCCCAAGAGACCCAGTACTTC	CASSLASTAQETQYF
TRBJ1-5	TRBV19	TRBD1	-	TGTGCCAGTAGTGACAGGGCTAAGAGCAATCAGCCCCAGCATTTT	CASSDRAKSNQPQHF
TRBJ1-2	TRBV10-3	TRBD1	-	TGTGCCTCTCTACCGGGACAGGGGTCTAATGGCTACACCTTC	CASLPGQGSNGYTF
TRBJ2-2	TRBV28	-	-	TGTGCCAGCAGTTTATCGGGAGCGAACACCGGGGAGCTGTTTTTT	CASSLSGANTGELFF
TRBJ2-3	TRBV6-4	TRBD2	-	TGTGCCAGCAGTGAAGCGGGGGGGTCTACAGATACGCAGTATTTT	CASSEAGGSTDTQYF
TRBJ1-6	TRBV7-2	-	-	TGTGCCAGCAGCTTAGCCGGCTCCTATAATTCACCCCTCCACTTT	CASSLAGSYNSPLHF
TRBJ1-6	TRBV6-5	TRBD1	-	TGTGCCAGCACCCGACAGGGTGGGAATTCACCCCTCCACTTT	CASTRQGGNSPLHF
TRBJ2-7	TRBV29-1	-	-	TGCAGCGTTGGAGATTTAGCCTACGAGCAGTACTTC	CSVGDLAYEQYF
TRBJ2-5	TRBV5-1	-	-	TGCGCCAGCAGCTTGGCCGTTAACGGGGGCCAAGAGACCCAGTACTTC	CASSLAVNGGQETQYF
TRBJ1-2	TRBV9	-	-	TGTGCCAGCAGCTCCCAGGGCTATGGCTACACCTTC	CASSSQGYGYTF
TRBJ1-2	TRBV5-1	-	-	TGCGCCAGCAGCTTTAACGGGGAGAATGGCTACACCTTC	CASSFNGENGYTF
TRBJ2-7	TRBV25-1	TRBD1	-	TGTGCCAGCAGTGCTGGACAGGGCGCTCCCCAGTACTTC	CASSAGQGAPQYF
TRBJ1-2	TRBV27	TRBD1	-	TGTGCCAGCAGTTTCTCTGGACAGGGTCGTAGCTACACCTTC	CASSFSGQGRSYTF
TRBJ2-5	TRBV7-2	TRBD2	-	TGTGCCAGCAGCTTGCCTAGCGGGAGGGCCGAGACCCAGTACTTC	CASSLPSGRAETQYF
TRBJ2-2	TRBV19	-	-	TGTGCCAGTACCGGCCTTGGGGCGAGGACCGGGGAGCTGTTTTTT	CASTGLGARTGELFF
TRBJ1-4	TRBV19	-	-	TGTGCCAGTAGCCGTGGCCTTAATGAAAAACTGTTTTTT	CASSRGLNEKLFF
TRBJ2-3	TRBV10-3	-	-	TGTGCCATCAGTGAGTTTGACAAAACAGATACGCAGTATTTT	CAISEFDKTDTQYF
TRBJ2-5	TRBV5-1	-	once	TGCGCCAGCAGCCCAGGGAGGGAGACCCAGTACTTC	CASSPGRETQYF
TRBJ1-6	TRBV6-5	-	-	TGTGCCAGCAGTTACGGATCGGGCTCCTATAATTCACCCCTCCACTTT	CASSYGSGSYNSPLHF
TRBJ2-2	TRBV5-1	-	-	TGCGCCAGCAGCTACAATGGAGGCCTCAACACCGGGGAGCTGTTTTTT	CASSYNGGLNTGELFF
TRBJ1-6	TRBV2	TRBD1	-	TGTGCCAGCAGTAAGACCGGGACAGATAATTCACCCCTCCACTTT	CASSKTGTDNSPLHF
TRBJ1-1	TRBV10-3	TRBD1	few	TGTGCCATCAGTGACCAAACACAGGGGGGCACTGAAGCTTTCTTT	CAISDQTQGGTEAFF
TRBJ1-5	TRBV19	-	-	TGTGCCAGTAGTATGGCGGTTAGCAATCAGCCCCAGCATTTT	CASSMAVSNQPQHF
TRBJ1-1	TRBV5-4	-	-	TGTGCCAGCAGCAGCGCCGCGGGTCCTAGCACTGAAGCTTTCTTT	CASSSAAGPSTEAFF
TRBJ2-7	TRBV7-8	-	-	TGTGCCAGCAGCTTAGTCTCTTACGAGCAGTACTTC	CASSLVSYEQYF
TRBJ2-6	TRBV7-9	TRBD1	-	TGTGCCAGCAGCCATGGGGACAGGGTCGGGGCCAACGTCCTGACTTTC	CASSHGDRVGANVLTF
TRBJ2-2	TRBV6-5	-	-	TGTGCCAGCAGCTCCCCCCAGGGTGGCACCGGGGAGCTGTTTTTT	CASSSPQGGTGELFF